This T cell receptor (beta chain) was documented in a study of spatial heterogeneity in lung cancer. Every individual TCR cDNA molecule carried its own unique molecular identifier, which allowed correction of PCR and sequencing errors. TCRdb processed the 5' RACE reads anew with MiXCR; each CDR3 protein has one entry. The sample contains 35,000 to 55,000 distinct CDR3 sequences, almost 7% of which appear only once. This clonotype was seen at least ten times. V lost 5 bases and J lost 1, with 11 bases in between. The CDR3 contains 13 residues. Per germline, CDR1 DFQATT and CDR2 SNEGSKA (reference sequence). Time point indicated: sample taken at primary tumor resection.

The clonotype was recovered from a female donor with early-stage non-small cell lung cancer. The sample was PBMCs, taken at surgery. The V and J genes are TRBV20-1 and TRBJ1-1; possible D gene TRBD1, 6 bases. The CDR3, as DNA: TGCAGTGCTGGGGGCGTCGGGAACACTGAAGCTTTCTTT. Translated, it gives CSAGGVGNTEAFF.